The 2 T cell receptor beta chains given below trace back to one sample, sequenced in a study of cytomegalovirus exposure and HLA in healthy donors. Sequencing was performed with immunoSEQ multiplex PCR; in TCRdb, only in-frame clones are kept and a portion is missing. The data contain under 300,000 clones, more than 75% of them singletons. The sequenced sample consisted of PBMCs. These receptors were taken from a woman under 40 in good health and CMV-seropositive.

This chain uses TRBV27 with TRBJ1-3; a weak D match, TRBD1 (5 bases). Germline CDR1 MNHEY, CDR2 SMNVEV (reference sequence). The ends were cut back, 4 bases at V and 4 bases at J, with 5 bases in the middle. This CDR3 contains 12 residues. CDR3 sequence: CASSSGGNTIYF. CDR3 DNA sequence: TGTGCCAGCAGTTCAGGGGGAAACACCATATATTTT.

This clone was counted between two and nine times. V is TRBV5-6 and J is TRBJ2-1; D remains unclear. Trimming removed 1 base from V and 1 base from J, with 12 bases in between. Germline V CDR1 and CDR2: SGHDT, YYEEEE. The CDR3 is made up of 16 amino acids. The CDR3 spells CASSLWAGSSYNEQFF. CDR3 in DNA: TGTGCCAGCAGCTTGTGGGCAGGCAGTTCCTACAATGAGCAGTTCTTC.